These T cell receptor beta chains were read from a single sample in a study of T-cell memory formation after mild COVID-19. One entry per CDR3 protein, called by TCRdb with MiXCR from the 5' RACE reads. Altogether 65,000 to 95,000 distinct CDR3 sequences are present, roughly 13% being singletons, with the ten largest covering 35% to 50%. The specimen was PBMCs or a T cell subset sorted from them (not recorded which). These receptors came from a man aged 18 to 30 who had mild COVID-19 (a few samples of this study predate the infection). Cell type and time point are not known. The conserved cysteine and the conserved F or W are not part of the CDR3 here. Each record gives: CDR3 protein, J gene, V gene, CDR3 length, clone size. Size is stated for part of the rows, as once, few or many counts, or as a class when the clone is expanded.

ASSQDTSGSYNEQF,TRBJ2-1,TRBV4-2,14,many
ASSSTGGVRETQY,TRBJ2-5,TRBV7-3,13,few
ASSQGDRINQPQH,TRBJ1-5,TRBV4-3,13,-
ASSPTGGATEAF,TRBJ1-1,TRBV4-2,12,-
ASSYSTGPYEQY,TRBJ2-7,TRBV6-5,12,few
ASSYRRETQY,TRBJ2-5,TRBV13,10,few
ASSDRVEQF,TRBJ2-1,TRBV10-2,9,-
ASSSYGTGEETQY,TRBJ2-5,TRBV13,13,-
ASSMGGPVGELF,TRBJ2-2,TRBV7-6,12,few
ASSGEDFSGNTIY,TRBJ1-3,TRBV9,13,-
ATTGHLSTDTQY,TRBJ2-3,TRBV10-3,12,-
ASSIRGGLSEAF,TRBJ1-1,TRBV19,12,few
ASSRRDTLETGELF,TRBJ2-2,TRBV4-1,14,-
SVGGAGNEQY,TRBJ2-7,TRBV29-1,10,-
ASSPSRGQVGELF,TRBJ2-2,TRBV7-2,13,-
ASSPTPGMNTEAF,TRBJ1-1,TRBV19,13,-
ASSSAGTRETQY,TRBJ2-5,TRBV7-9,12,many
ASSLGTPQH,TRBJ1-5,TRBV4-3,9,-
ASSQELPGGSTGELF,TRBJ2-2,TRBV4-3,15,few
ASRTDRPGTGGRGQPQH,TRBJ1-5,TRBV6-2/TRBV6-3,17,-
ASQSGTGGWDTQY,TRBJ2-3,TRBV28,13,-
ASSPMGGRRNNEQF,TRBJ2-1,TRBV7-6,14,-
ASSLSPTGLGEKLF,TRBJ1-4,TRBV7-9,14,many
ASSVGIYGYT,TRBJ1-2,TRBV9,10,few
ASSPDRERDEKLF,TRBJ1-4,TRBV6-5,13,-
ASSLAAGVYEQY,TRBJ2-7,TRBV7-9,12,few
ASSYNSNEQF,TRBJ2-1,TRBV6-5,10,-
ASSYAQNTEAF,TRBJ1-1,TRBV4-1,11,few
ASSFSDTEAF,TRBJ1-1,TRBV5-6,10,few
ASSAQLAGETGELF,TRBJ2-2,TRBV6-4,14,-
ASSLLRGSYNEQF,TRBJ2-1,TRBV28,13,-
SVEGQPGTEAF,TRBJ1-1,TRBV29-1,11,few
ASSVFGGTDTQY,TRBJ2-3,TRBV9,12,-
ASSFNRVVDTQY,TRBJ2-3,TRBV12-3/TRBV12-4,12,-
ASSQWDRSYGYT,TRBJ1-2,TRBV4-1,12,few
ASSHPGGTGGNEQF,TRBJ2-1,TRBV4-1,14,-
ASSDETGTANTEAF,TRBJ1-1,TRBV25-1,14,once
ASSGPQVDGYT,TRBJ1-2,TRBV25-1,11,-
ASSSSGRHEQF,TRBJ2-1,TRBV5-6,11,few
ASSFTGTAYEQY,TRBJ2-7,TRBV7-2,12,few